This T cell receptor (beta chain) originates from a study of regulatory T cells in long-lasting Graves disease. Study-level information: For under 3 months, newly diagnosed Graves' patients had been taking antithyroid drugs. Study-level results: Among samples with persistent disease, TRBV28, TRBJ1-2 and TRBJ2-5 were favored.

Many counts were recorded for this clonotype. Its antigen is undetermined. V lost 5 bases, J lost 0 bases, and 7 bases lay in between. The CDR3 has 14 residues. Germline V gives CDR1 SGHTA, CDR2 FQGNSA. Sample time point: newly diagnosed GD, antithyroid drugs for less than 3 months. Following extraction of RNA from PBMCs, that RNA was used to make the TCR library. Investigators report Graves' disease was diagnosed under American Thyroid Association guidelines. Investigators prepared the TCR beta libraries by applying iRepertoire HTBI primers and Arm-PCR of CDR3 regions. Under the authors' procedure: Across the samples, identification revealed 55 to 80 TRBV and 14 TRBJ segments. One entry per CDR3 protein results from TCRdb running MiXCR on the multiplex PCR reads. None of the V and J calls come from the authors' own analysis; TCRdb made them. Of 250,000 to 400,000 distinct CDR3 sequences detected, about 20% appear once; the ten largest clones hold about 40%.

Sequenced here: peripheral blood mononuclear cells (PBMCs), sampled at new diagnosis, from a patient treated with antithyroid drugs. The chain combines TRBV7-2 with TRBJ2-2; D unclear. The clonotype originates from a female donor with Graves disease. This CDR3 reads CASSLNSNTGELFF. In DNA, the CDR3 is TGTGCCAGCAGCCTCAACTCGAACACCGGGGAGCTGTTTTTT.